This T cell receptor beta chain originates from a study of shared clonotypes between healthy human individuals. Notes on the study in general: The authors sampled blood alone, and tissue repertoires likely differ. Naive CD4 clonotype sharing across a handful of donors was about 5%.

Notes on this clone: Antigen: not known.

Some clones are missing from TCRdb's copy, which holds only in-frame ones; the method was immunoSEQ multiplex PCR. The sample lists roughly 700,000 clones; less than 95% were seen once. The J segment lost 1 base and the V segment lost 2 bases, leaving 6 bases of the junction unmatched. The CDR3 sequence is 16 residues long. CDR1 is MGHDK, CDR2 SYGVNS, per germline. The sample consisted of memory CD8+ T cells from PBMCs. Subset meaning: CD45RO+ cells pooled with CCR7-negative TemRA cells. This receptor was obtained from a man aged 18-30 years in good health. Some clones in this sample may be carry-over from other donors' samples. V usage is TRBV25-1 and J usage is TRBJ1-1; TRBD1 agrees at 8 bases. The CDR3 coding sequence is TGTGCCAGCAGTGAAAGTCGGACAGGGAGGAACACTGAAGCTTTCTTT. This sequence encodes CASSESRTGRNTEAFF.